This T cell receptor (beta chain) was identified during a study of blood T cell repertoires in COVID-19. Study at large: Collection of acute and convalescent COVID-19 samples took place in the United States, Italy and Spain. PBMCs, B-cell-depleted T cells, or T cells were the source of the cDNA or gDNA that made up the material.

Original processing methods: Estimation of nucleated cell counts was performed using reference gene primer amplification. This table comes from immunoSEQ multiplex PCR, and its TCRdb copy is limited to in-frame clones, with some not included. V, J and clone size are those of that table, while D and trimming were read from the DNA. The table lists 83,000 or so clones, about 88% of them singletons. Germline trimming cut 5 bases from V and 10 bases from J; bases unmatched to any gene: 3. This CDR3 is built from 13 residues. Looked up from germline, CDR1 is SGHNT and CDR2 is YENEEA. The rearrangement uses TRBV11-3 and TRBJ1-6; TRBD1 aligns across 9 bases. The source material was peripheral blood. This TCR was recovered from a man at least 80 years old with active or convalescent COVID-19. CDR3 in amino acids: CASSRDRDSPLHF. The DNA of the CDR3 is TGTGCCAGCAGCCGGGACAGGGACTCACCCCTCCACTTT.